The rows below give T cell receptor beta chains drawn from one sample of a study of PD-1 blockade in mismatch repair-deficient tumors. Generated by immunoSEQ multiplex PCR, the TCRdb table keeps only in-frame clones and is missing some. This table holds about 110,000 clones, about 80% found once. The sample here was peripheral blood, taken around 60 weeks after starting pembrolizumab. Receptor source: an adult with mismatch repair-deficient cancer. The CDR3 runs from the conserved cysteine through the conserved F or W. Fields, in order: V gene, J gene, CDR3 protein.

TRBV18	TRBJ1-1	CASSPKNGGTEAFF
TRBV5-6	TRBJ2-1	CASSLGPWRSPDEQFF
TRBV5-4	TRBJ2-7	CASSPPGQTYEQYF
TRBV30	TRBJ1-3	CAWRTEFLSGNTIYF
TRBV5-1	TRBJ2-2	CASSPDGGYNTGELFF
TRBV5-5	TRBJ2-7	CASSETSGRPYEQYF
TRBV4-3	TRBJ1-1	CASSPSSGDGGNTEAFF
TRBV19	TRBJ1-2	CASSISGTETYGYTF
TRBV19	TRBJ2-1	CASNSGGAYNEQFF
TRBV7-3	TRBJ2-3	CASSTLAGSDTQYF
TRBV19	TRBJ2-1	CASRINHGLAASYNEQFF
TRBV10-1	TRBJ1-2	CASLTPSPYGYTF
TRBV11-2	TRBJ1-1	CASSLVSYLLAGDTEAFF
TRBV11-1	TRBJ2-7	CASSLASGSVYEQYF
TRBV5-1	TRBJ2-2	CASSLTGQLRTNTGELFF
TRBV2	TRBJ2-1	CASSDSQGTEQFF